The 30 T cell receptor beta chains in this list originate from one sample, sequenced in a study of T cells after posttransplantation cyclophosphamide. Sequencing was performed with immunoSEQ multiplex PCR; in TCRdb, only in-frame clones are kept and a portion is missing. The sample yields 37,000 or so clones, without any singletons. The sample comprised PBMCs. These receptors came from a young man in good health and a related stem cell transplant donor.

In its sample, this clone was seen many times. V usage is TRBV6-1 and J usage is TRBJ2-7, with D possibly being TRBD1 (5 bases). The CDR3 is made up of 14 amino acids. The germline V gene encodes CDR1 MNHNS and CDR2 SASEGT. The V end lost 3 bases, the J end lost 2 bases, and 11 bases lay between the germline ends. The CDR3 region is CASSDRDWTYEQYF. CDR3 sequence (DNA): TGTGCCAGCAGTGACAGGGATTGGACCTACGAGCAGTACTTC.

The table lists this clone with many counts. The chain carries TRBV29-1 and TRBJ2-1, with D possibly matching TRBD1 (6 bases). Trimming removed 3 bases at V and 3 bases at J, with 12 bases between. The V gene's germline CDR1 is SQVTM and CDR2 ANQGSEA. The CDR3 sequence is 14 residues long. CDR3 protein: CSVEGQGFYNEQFF. DNA for the CDR3: TGCAGCGTTGAGGGCCAGGGGTTCTACAATGAGCAGTTCTTC.

This clone appeared many times. The CDR3 spells CASSLRRAYEQYF. The DNA for the CDR3 is TGTGCCAGCAGCTTAAGACGGGCCTACGAGCAGTACTTC. The chain uses TRBV7-9 and TRBJ2-7; D is unclear. Trimming removed 2 bases at V and 2 bases at J, with 7 bases between. The length of the CDR3 is 13 residues. Germline loops: CDR1 SEHNR, CDR2 FQNEAQ (reference sequence).

This clone showed up many times. The gene calls are TRBV2 and TRBJ2-7, with TRBD2 identical over 9 bases. Looked up from germline, CDR1 is SNHLY and CDR2 is FYNNEI. V lost 5 bases to trimming and J lost 0 bases; unmatched junction nucleotides: 5. The CDR3 covers 15 residues. The CDR3 DNA sequence: TGTGCCAGCAGTCCTAGCGGGGCGCACTCCTACGAGCAGTACTTC. Translating it yields CASSPSGAHSYEQYF.

This clone has at least ten counts. The rearrangement uses TRBV9 and TRBJ2-7, with D possibly matching TRBD2 (5 bases). Germline assignment: CDR1 SGDLS and CDR2 YYNGEE. This CDR3 is built from 16 residues. Between the trimmed V and J ends, which lost 4 bases and 7 bases, there was a span of 24 bases. The CDR3 sequence: CASSPTRSSRPWEQYF. As DNA, the CDR3 is TGTGCCAGCAGCCCAACCCGTTCTAGCCGGCCCTGGGAGCAGTACTTC. The full variable domain, rest sourced from reference TRBV9 and TRBJ2-7, is DSGVTQTPKHLITATGQRVTLRCSPRSGDLSVYWYQQSLDQGLQFLIQYYNGEERAKGNILERFSAQQFPDLHSELNLSSLELGDSALYFCASSPTRSSRPWEQYFGPGTRLTVT.

In its sample, this clone was seen many times. The chain links TRBV7-9 to TRBJ1-1; D perhaps matches TRBD1 (5 bases). V was shortened by 5 bases and J by 7 bases, with 20 bases between the two germline ends. The CDR3 covers 15 residues. Germline V gene data show CDR1 as SEHNR and CDR2 as FQNEAQ (reference sequence). In nucleotides, the CDR3 is TGTGCCAGCAGCCGAGGGACTGAGGGGCGCGGTGAAGCTTTCTTT. This translates into CASSRGTEGRGEAFF.

The genes are TRBV5-6 and TRBJ2-1; D may be TRBD2 (5 bases). Trimming left V 4 bases short and J 4 bases short, with 9 bases between. Per the germline V gene, CDR1 is SGHDT and CDR2 is YYEEEE. The CDR3 loop spans 13 amino acids. Here the CDR3 reads CASSQLGYNEQFF. The CDR3 nucleotides are TGTGCCAGCAGCCAACTAGGTTACAATGAGCAGTTCTTC.

This clone was detected many times. The V and J genes are TRBV9 and TRBJ1-4, with TRBD1 identical over 7 bases. V shed 4 bases, J shed 5 bases, and the junction held 8 bases outside the gene matches. The CDR3 length is 15 residues. Germline V gene data show CDR1 as SGDLS and CDR2 as YYNGEE. The CDR3 DNA follows: TGTGCCAGCAGCTCTGGGGACAGACCCAATGAAAAACTGTTTTTT. It specifies CASSSGDRPNEKLFF.

This clone was recorded a few times. One end of the junction varies from germline; a read error may be responsible. The V and J genes are TRBV6-5 and TRBJ1-4; D remains unclear. Germline V CDR1 and CDR2: MNHEY, SVGAGI. This CDR3 comprises 13 residues. In DNA form, the CDR3 reads TGTACCAGCCGGGGTCGGCCTAATGAAAAACTGTTTTTT. Encoded protein: CTSRGRPNEKLFF.

This chain links TRBV11-2 with TRBJ1-6; D remains unclear. Germline CDR1 is SGHAT and CDR2 is FQNNGV. The CDR3 sequence is 16 residues long. Trimming took 5 bases from V and 0 from J, leaving 11 bases between them. The CDR3 sequence is CASSPGRVSYNSPLHF. The CDR3 nucleotides read TGTGCCAGCAGCCCCGGGCGGGTCTCCTATAATTCACCCCTCCACTTT.

Ten or more counts support this clone. The V gene is TRBV5-6, the J gene TRBJ2-5; 8 nucleotides align to TRBD2. V shed 1 base and J 1 base; nucleotides not matched to a gene: 3. The CDR3 has 15 residues. The germline CDR1 and CDR2 sequences are SGHDT and YYEEEE. The CDR3 region is CASSLRAGVQETQYF. CDR3 DNA: TGTGCCAGCAGCTTGCGAGCGGGGGTCCAAGAGACCCAGTACTTC.

This clone was seen repeatedly, ten times or more. The V call is TRBV6-5, the J call TRBJ2-2; 10 bases match TRBD1. V lost 2 bases, J lost 7 bases, and 4 bases stayed unmatched. The germline gives CDR1 MNHEY, CDR2 SVGAGI. The CDR3 is made up of 15 amino acids. The CDR3 coding sequence is TGTGCCAGCAGTTACACGACAGGGGGCATCGGGGAGCTGTTTTTT. As protein: CASSYTTGGIGELFF.

This clone was picked up many times. V and J are TRBV5-1 and TRBJ1-2; 8 bases line up with TRBD1. Per germline, CDR1 SGHRS and CDR2 YFSETQ. This CDR3 contains 16 residues. With 4 bases clipped from V and 5 bases from J, the junction kept 13 bases outside the gene matches. The DNA for the CDR3 is TGCGCCAGCAGCCCGGGACAGGCAATAACTAGTTATGGCTACACCTTC. Encoded protein: CASSPGQAITSYGYTF.

Many counts were recorded for this clone. The V call is TRBV2, the J call TRBJ2-1; tentatively, D is TRBD1 (5 bases). This CDR3 contains 13 residues. The V end lost 7 bases, the J end lost 4 bases, and 11 bases lay between the germline ends. Germline V lookup: CDR1 SNHLY, CDR2 FYNNEI. DNA of the CDR3: TGTGCCAGCATCCCTGACAGATACAATGAGCAGTTCTTC. It encodes CASIPDRYNEQFF.

This clone was observed at least ten times. The CDR3 sequence: CASGPTGGGMNTEAFF. CDR3 DNA: TGTGCTAGTGGTCCAACCGGCGGGGGCATGAACACTGAAGCTTTCTTT. This chain connects TRBV12-5 to TRBJ1-1; tentatively, D is TRBD1 (6 bases). Trimming removed 5 bases at V and 0 bases at J, with 16 bases between. The CDR3 totals 16 residues. Per germline, CDR1 LGHNT and CDR2 FRNRAP.

This clone was seen ten or more times. The rearrangement links TRBV5-5 to TRBJ1-1; 7 bases agree with TRBD1. The trim removed 5 bases at V and 6 bases at J, leaving 7 bases unmatched. The CDR3 length is 13 residues. CDR1 is SGHKS and CDR2 is YYEKEE in the germline V gene (reference sequence). DNA for the CDR3: TGTGCCAGCAGAGGGGACAGAAACTCTGAAGCTTTCTTT. Translated: CASRGDRNSEAFF.

This clone came up a few times. V and J are TRBV5-1 and TRBJ1-2; D is possibly TRBD1 (6 bases). V lost 0 bases and J lost 5, with 20 bases in between. Germline lookup yields CDR1 SGHRS and CDR2 YFSETQ. The CDR3 loop spans 17 amino acids. The CDR3 loop is CASSLDRVTPPPYGYTF. DNA for the CDR3: TGCGCCAGCAGCTTGGACAGGGTCACACCACCCCCTTATGGCTACACCTTC.

This clone has a count of ten or more. The chain links TRBV11-3 to TRBJ2-2, with TRBD2 matching over 8 bases. Losses at the gene ends were 5 bases for V and 6 bases for J; bases not matched to a gene: 5. CDR3 length: 14 amino acids. Germline CDR1 reads SGHNT; CDR2 reads YENEEA. DNA for the CDR3: TGTGCCAGCAGCCCGGCGGGGGGAGCCGGGGAGCTGTTTTTT. Translating gives CASSPAGGAGELFF.

This clone has more than one count but fewer than ten. This chain uses TRBV28 with TRBJ1-2; D remains ambiguous. Germline V CDR1 and CDR2: MDHEN, SYDVKM. Trimming stripped 4 bases from V and 0 bases from J, with 12 bases between. The CDR3 spans 15 residues. In nucleotides, the CDR3 is TGTGCCAGCAGTTCTTCCGGTGTAGCTAACTATGGCTACACCTTC. Translation: CASSSSGVANYGYTF.

This clone has ten or more counts. The chain has TRBV10-2 and TRBJ2-5; 10 bases align to TRBD2. Losses at the gene ends were 7 bases for V and 3 bases for J; bases not matched to a gene: 5. Germline CDR1 reads WSHSY; CDR2 reads SAAADI. The CDR3 consists of 14 residues. This chain's CDR3 is CASMPLAGEETQYF. The DNA for the CDR3 is TGCGCCAGCATGCCGCTAGCGGGGGAAGAGACCCAGTACTTC.

This clone was detected ten times or more. The chain combines TRBV9 with TRBJ1-5, with D possibly being TRBD1 (6 bases). Germline-derived CDR1 and CDR2 are SGDLS and YYNGEE. CDR3 length: 15 amino acids. The V end was cut by 3 bases, the J end by 3 bases, with 13 bases between. CDR3 DNA sequence: TGTGCCAGCAGCGGTGGGGACAAATTCAATCAGCCCCAGCATTTT. Translating it yields CASSGGDKFNQPQHF.

This clone occurred many times. The chain employs TRBV10-2 and TRBJ1-6; a possible D gene is TRBD1 (6 bases). The length of the CDR3 is 14 residues. From germline, CDR1 is WSHSY and CDR2 SAAADI. Trimming stripped 2 bases from V and 7 bases from J, with 9 bases between. CDR3 nucleotide sequence: TGCGCCAGCAGTGAGGGTGGGGGCAATTCACCCCTCCACTTT. Translating it yields CASSEGGGNSPLHF.

This clone came up many times. The chain combines TRBV19 with TRBJ2-7; 7 bases line up with TRBD1. Germline CDR1 reads LNHDA; CDR2 reads SQIVND (reference sequence). The CDR3 contains 14 residues. CDR3 nucleotide sequence: TGTGCTCCCCCGACAGGGATTAGCGCCTACGAGCAGTACTTC. It specifies CAPPTGISAYEQYF.

The sample holds a few counts of this clone. J is TRBJ2-5 and V is TRBV7-8; TRBD1 aligns across 7 bases. This CDR3 contains 16 residues. Germline V lookup: CDR1 SGHVS, CDR2 FQNEAQ. V shed 1 base and J 5 bases; nucleotides not matched to a gene: 10. CDR3 sequence (DNA): TGTGCCAGCAGCTTAGGAACAGGGGCCTCCTGGGAGACCCAGTACTTC. It translates to CASSLGTGASWETQYF.

The rearrangement joins TRBV7-2 to TRBJ2-3; 10 bases fit TRBD2. V dropped 3 bases and J dropped 0; count of bases not matched to a gene: 3. The length of the CDR3 is 16 residues. Germline V gene data show CDR1 as SGHTA and CDR2 as FQGNSA. This CDR3 is CASSFWTSGSTDTQYF. CDR3 sequence (DNA): TGTGCCAGCAGCTTCTGGACTAGCGGAAGCACAGATACGCAGTATTTT.

J is TRBJ2-5 and V is TRBV9, with 16 positions matching TRBD2. Germline CDR1 reads SGDLS; CDR2 reads YYNGEE. This CDR3 region has 17 residues. V lost 3 bases, J lost 5 bases, and 7 bases stayed unmatched. CDR3 DNA: TGTGCCAGCAGCGCCGCGGGACTAGCGGGGGGGCCGGAGACCCAGTACTTC. This encodes CASSAAGLAGGPETQYF.

This clone came up many times. The chain carries TRBV4-1 and TRBJ2-7, with 7 bases matching TRBD1. Germline assignment: CDR1 MGHRA and CDR2 YSYEKL. The CDR3 contains 16 residues. V was clipped by 1 base and J by 4 bases; unmatched bases: 10. CDR3 region: CASSQGKGQGDYEQYF. CDR3 DNA sequence: TGCGCCAGCAGCCAAGGAAAGGGGCAGGGGGATTACGAGCAGTACTTC.

Remarks on this clone: A read error may be the cause here, since a much bigger clone is one base away. The chain couples TRBV19 to TRBJ1-2; 9 bases align to TRBD1. CDR1 and CDR2 from the germline V gene are LNHDA and SQIVND (reference sequence). After removal of 9 bases from V and 4 bases from J, the junction contained 9 bases not matched to a gene. The CDR3 length is 14 residues. The CDR3 here is CARRREQGAYGYTF. CDR3 nucleotides: TGTGCCAGGAGAAGGGAACAGGGGGCCTATGGCTACACCTTC.

This clone came up a few times. The CDR3 DNA reads as TGTGCCAGCAGCTCACAAAGCAGGGGCGACAGCTACACCTTC. It is translated as CASSSQSRGDSYTF. V gene TRBV5-4 combines with J gene TRBJ1-2, with D perhaps TRBD1 (6 bases). V was trimmed by 3 bases and J by 9 bases, leaving 18 bases between them. Germline V gene sequence: CDR1 SGHNT, CDR2 YYREEE (reference sequence). The CDR3 consists of 14 residues. Filled out from reference TRBV5-4 and TRBJ1-2, the complete variable domain reads ETGVTQSPTHLIKTRGQQVTLRCSSQSGHNTVSWYQQALGQGPQFIFQYYREEENGRGNFPPRFSGLQFPNYSSELNVNALELDDSALYLCASSSQSRGDSYTFGSGTRLTVV.

This clone was found many times. The V call is TRBV19, the J call TRBJ2-1; D is unclear. Germline CDR1 LNHDA, CDR2 SQIVND (reference sequence). There are 14 residues in the CDR3. Trimming removed 9 bases at V and 1 base at J, with 13 bases between. CDR3 region: CASRHVGSYNEQFF. As DNA, the CDR3 is TGTGCCAGCCGGCACGTAGGGTCCTACAATGAGCAGTTCTTC.